This TCR beta chain was sequenced during a study of OX40 agonist ivuxolimab in advanced cancers. Background on the study: Ivuxolimab, which is an agonistic anti-OX40 (CD134) antibody, was administered to the patients. The mean age was around 56 years, ranging from about 20 to 79, with 80% to 85% of participants male. People who had prior anti-PD-1, anti-PD-L1 or anti-CTLA-4 therapy could take part, and less than 50% had some.

Overall study findings and caveats: With doses of 0.1-3.0 mg/kg, partial responders showed among the lowest clonal expansion.

As concerns this clone: Antigen specificity is unknown.

CDR1 and CDR2 (germline): SEHNR, FQNEAQ (reference sequence). The V end lost 4 bases, the J end lost 6 bases, and 17 bases lay between the germline ends. The CDR3 sequence is 15 residues long. The table came from immunoSEQ multiplex PCR; TCRdb's copy has only in-frame clones and leaves some out. The table lists about 77,000 clones, roughly 89% of them singletons, with more than 2.5% in the top ten. The receptor was isolated from an adult with an advanced solid tumor such as melanoma, head and neck, liver or kidney cancer. The chain links TRBV7-9 to TRBJ2-3, with D tentatively TRBD2 (7 bases). Here the sequenced sample was CD4+ or CD8+ T cells sorted from blood, taken in a trial of the OX40 agonist ivuxolimab. CDR3 bases: TGTGCCAGCAGCTCGGGGGGCAGGGGAATGGATACGCAGTATTTT. Its translation: CASSSGGRGMDTQYF.